Listed below are T cell receptor beta chains from one sample, sequenced in a study of T cells in localized non-small cell lung cancer. The table came from immunoSEQ multiplex PCR; TCRdb's copy has only in-frame clones and leaves some out. The table includes 50,000 to 65,000 clones, around 81% detected once. The input for sequencing was PBMCs, taken before any cancer treatment. The receptor source for this set is a woman aged 40-69 years with stage II lung adenocarcinoma. Each CDR3 is given with its conserved first and last residue. Fields, in order: J gene, CDR3 length, D gene, clone size, V gene, CDR3 DNA, CDR3 protein. A D gene is named only where the DNA matches it firmly. A clone size is listed for some rows: how often the clone was seen (once, few, many), or a class if it is expanded.

TRBJ2-1 16 TRBD1 NA TRBV5-1 TGCGCCAGCAGCCTCGGGACCGGGACAGGGGTCAATGAGCAGTTCTTC CASSLGTGTGVNEQFF
TRBJ2-2 14 NA NA TRBV5-1 TGCGCCAGCAGGCCAGGGCTTGACTCCGGGGAGCTGTTTTTT CASRPGLDSGELFF
TRBJ2-7 14 NA NA TRBV7-2 TGTGCCAGCAGCGATCCTCCAGCTAGCTACGAGCAGTACTTC CASSDPPASYEQYF
TRBJ1-5 15 NA few TRBV10-3 TGTGCCATCAGTGAGTCGAGGGACGGTCATCAGCCCCAGCATTTT CAISESRDGHQPQHF
TRBJ1-2 15 NA NA TRBV5-4 TGTGCCAGCAGCTCCTCCGGGGCAGGTGGCTATGGCTACACCTTC CASSSSGAGGYGYTF
TRBJ2-2 15 NA NA TRBV19 TGTGCCAGTAGTATTGGAGTCGCGAACACCGGGGAGCTGTTTTTT CASSIGVANTGELFF
TRBJ2-7 14 TRBD2 once TRBV6-5 TGTGCCAGCAGTTACGGGGGGGGGTCCTACGAGCAGTACTTC CASSYGGGSYEQYF
TRBJ2-2 16 NA few TRBV11-2 TGTGCCAGCAGCCCCCCGGGACACCAGTACACCGGGGAGCTGTTTTTT CASSPPGHQYTGELFF
TRBJ2-7 12 NA NA TRBV2 TGTGCCAGCAGTCTGACAGGGAGGGAGCAGTACTTC CASSLTGREQYF
TRBJ2-5 14 NA NA TRBV5-1 TGCGCCAGCAGCCAAGGAGGGGTAGAAGAGACCCAGTACTTC CASSQGGVEETQYF
TRBJ1-5 14 NA once TRBV29-1 TGCAGCGTTGCCCCGGGGGGAAGCAATCAGCCCCAGCATTTT CSVAPGGSNQPQHF
TRBJ2-1 14 NA once TRBV6-5 TGTGCCAGCTCCCCAAGCGGTTCCTACAATGAGCAGTTCTTC CASSPSGSYNEQFF
TRBJ1-3 15 TRBD1 NA TRBV7-2 TGTGCCAGCAGGGCAGGGGGGACCTCTGGAAACACCATATATTTT CASRAGGTSGNTIYF
TRBJ1-1 14 NA NA TRBV19 TGTGCCAGTAGTGGGTCAGGGGTTAGCACTGAAGCTTTCTTT CASSGSGVSTEAFF
TRBJ2-1 13 NA once TRBV2 TGTGCCAGCAGTCCGACAGACTACAATGAGCAGTTCTTC CASSPTDYNEQFF
TRBJ2-5 15 TRBD1 few TRBV27 TGTGCCAGCAGTTTATCGGGGACAGGGGGGGAGACCCAGTACTTC CASSLSGTGGETQYF
TRBJ2-4 17 NA NA TRBV7-2 TGTGCCAGCGGTTTTTTCGGGTCCTCTGGTCAGAAAAACATTCAGTACTTC CASGFFGSSGQKNIQYF
TRBJ2-5 13 NA NA TRBV2 TGTGCCAGCATCCAGGACTGGGGAGAGACCCAGTACTTC CASIQDWGETQYF
TRBJ1-2 16 TRBD1 NA TRBV5-1 TGCGCCAGCAGCCCCGGGACAGTCCTTGGGACCTATGGCTACACCTTC CASSPGTVLGTYGYTF
TRBJ1-3 17 NA few TRBV2 TGTGCCAGCACCCTTACAGGTGATATGGTGTATGGAAACACCATATATTTT CASTLTGDMVYGNTIYF
TRBJ1-3 16 NA NA TRBV7-9 TGTGCCAGCAGCTTTAATTTCGACACCTCTGGAAACACCATATATTTT CASSFNFDTSGNTIYF
TRBJ1-1 13 NA NA TRBV5-4 TGTGCCAGCAGCTTTTCAGGTCTCACTGAAGCTTTCTTT CASSFSGLTEAFF
TRBJ2-2 15 NA once TRBV15 TGTGCCACCAGCAGACTAGACTCGAACACCGGGGAGCTGTTTTTT CATSRLDSNTGELFF
TRBJ2-3 15 NA NA TRBV28 TGTGCCAGCAGTCCCTCACTAGTTTACGCAGATACGCAGTATTTT CASSPSLVYADTQYF
TRBJ1-5 14 NA few TRBV27 TGTGCCAGCAGGCCGCCGGGGATGGATCAGCCCCAGCATTTT CASRPPGMDQPQHF
TRBJ1-2 13 NA NA TRBV6-9 TGTGCCAGCAGTTTCGGGGTTAGCTATGGCTACACCTTC CASSFGVSYGYTF
TRBJ1-4 15 NA NA TRBV7-2 TGTGCCAGCAGCTTAGGAGGGGAGTTTAATGAAAAACTGTTTTTT CASSLGGEFNEKLFF
TRBJ2-5 13 NA NA TRBV5-1 TGCGCCAGCAGCTCGGATGGGGCGGAGACCCAGTACTTC CASSSDGAETQYF
TRBJ2-4 15 TRBD1 NA TRBV5-4 TGTGCCAGCAGCTTGGCCGGGACAGCCCGAAACATTCAGTACTTC CASSLAGTARNIQYF
TRBJ2-2 14 NA once TRBV19 TGTGCCGTAGGCCGGGGGATGAACACCGGGGAGCTGTTTTTT CAVGRGMNTGELFF
TRBJ1-4 13 NA few TRBV11-2 TGTGCCAGCAGCCCTTCCACTAATGAAAAACTGTTTTTT CASSPSTNEKLFF
TRBJ2-1 16 TRBD2 NA TRBV30 TGTGCCTGGAGATCCTATGGGACTAGCTCCTACAATGAGCAGTTCTTC CAWRSYGTSSYNEQFF
TRBJ1-5 14 NA NA TRBV28 TGTGCCAGCAGTTTTTCCGGGGCGAGTCAGCCCCAGCATTTT CASSFSGASQPQHF
TRBJ1-1 13 NA once TRBV28 TGTGCCAGCAGTTTTTCCAGGACAGTTGAAGCTTTCTTT CASSFSRTVEAFF
TRBJ2-2 15 NA NA TRBV18 TGTGCCAGCTCACAGGGGTTCGGGAACACCGGGGAGCTGTTTTTT CASSQGFGNTGELFF
TRBJ1-6 15 NA NA TRBV30 TGTGCCTGGAGACGGGGGGGGTCCTATAATTCACCCCTCCACTTT CAWRRGGSYNSPLHF
TRBJ1-1 15 NA NA TRBV10-3 TGTGCCATCAGTGAGCCGGGACAACGAAACACTGAAGCTTTCTTT CAISEPGQRNTEAFF
TRBJ2-3 15 NA NA TRBV7-9 TGTGCCAGCAGCCTGAAACAGGCGGCCAGAGATACGCAGTATTTT CASSLKQAARDTQYF
TRBJ1-1 18 TRBD1 NA TRBV9 TGTGCCAGCAGCACCCCAGCGCAGGGGGCGAGAGGTGTGTCTGAAGCTTTCTTT CASSTPAQGARGVSEAFF